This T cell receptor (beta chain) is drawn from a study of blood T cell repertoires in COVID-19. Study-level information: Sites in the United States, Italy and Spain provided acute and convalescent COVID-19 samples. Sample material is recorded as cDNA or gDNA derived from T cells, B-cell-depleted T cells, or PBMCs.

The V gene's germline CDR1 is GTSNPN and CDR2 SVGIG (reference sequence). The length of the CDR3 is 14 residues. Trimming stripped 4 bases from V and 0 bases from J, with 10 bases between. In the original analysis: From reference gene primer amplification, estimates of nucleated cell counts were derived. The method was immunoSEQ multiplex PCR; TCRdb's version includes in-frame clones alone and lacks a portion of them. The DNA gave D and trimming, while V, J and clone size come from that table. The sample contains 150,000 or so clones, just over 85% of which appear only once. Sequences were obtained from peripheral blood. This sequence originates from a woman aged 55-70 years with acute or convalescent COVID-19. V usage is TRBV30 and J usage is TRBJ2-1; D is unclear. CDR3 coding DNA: TGTGCCTGGAAAACACAGAGCTCCTACAATGAGCAGTTCTTC. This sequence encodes CAWKTQSSYNEQFF.